This TCR beta chain is from a study of cytomegalovirus exposure and HLA in healthy donors. Notes on the study in general: Later analysis identified a missense DCLRE1C variant that was linked to TCR beta V- and J-gene trimming. Listed as cytomegalovirus-associated were more than 150 TCR beta chains.

About this clone: Its antigen is still unknown.

PCR was performed using 60 Vbeta and 13 Jbeta primers. As processed by the authors: Among the unique TCR beta chains that a later analysis counted, about 84 million in all, 10 million to 14 million were shared. Repertoires were generated with immunoSEQ multiplex PCR, while TCRdb's copy carries only in-frame clones and drops some. The V and J calls and clone size were taken over from that table, and D and trimming were inferred from the DNA. The profile shows 200,000 or so clones, about 80% of them singletons. CDR1 and CDR2 (germline): MNHEY, SMNVEV (reference sequence). The CDR3 runs to 14 residues. Trimming removed 8 bases at V and 0 bases at J, with 11 bases between.

Input material: PBMCs. The sequence was collected from a young woman in good health and CMV-seropositive. The chain recombines TRBV27 with TRBJ2-1; D remains unclear. The chain's CDR3 is CASSASSSYNEQFF. The DNA of the CDR3 is TGTGCCAGCTCCGCCTCGAGCTCCTACAATGAGCAGTTCTTC.